A single T cell receptor (beta chain) is shown here with its context. The data stem from a study of blood T cell repertoires in COVID-19. Study details: The study drew acute and convalescent COVID-19 samples from the United States, Italy and Spain.

This CDR3 is 15 amino acids long. Looked up from germline, CDR1 is MNHEY and CDR2 is SVGEGT. V was pared by 0 bases and J by 5 bases, with 12 bases between. Original processing notes: Estimated nucleated cell counts came from reference gene primer amplification. Clones were read by immunoSEQ multiplex PCR, and TCRdb kept only the in-frame ones, dropping some. V and J calls and clone size are given by that table; D and trimming were obtained from the DNA. The profile shows approximately 230,000 clones, 80% to 90% of them singletons. This receptor was obtained from a man aged 25-45 years who had recovered from COVID-19. The chain has TRBV6-2 or TRBV6-3 and TRBJ2-3, with D possibly TRBD2 on 6 matching bases. Sequenced sample: peripheral blood. The CDR3 DNA is TGTGCCAGCAGTTACTCCGGAGGGTGGGGAGATACGCAGTATTTT. The encoded protein is CASSYSGGWGDTQYF.